Shown below are 3 T cell receptor beta chains from a single sample sequenced in a study of T cell responses to AZD1222 COVID-19 vaccine. Clones were sequenced by immunoSEQ multiplex PCR, and TCRdb holds only the in-frame ones, with some missing. The listing contains about 140,000 clones. The sample was peripheral blood. These TCRs come from an adult in good health.

The chain has TRBV18 and TRBJ1-5, with 9 bases matching TRBD1. The germline V gene has CDR1 KGHSH and CDR2 LQKENI. This CDR3 spans 17 amino acids. The V gene end was trimmed by 9 bases and the J gene end by 2 bases; junction bases not matched to a gene: 14. Written as DNA, the CDR3 is TGTGCCAGTTATTTCAACCGGACAGGGGAAGGCAATCAGCCCCAGCATTTT. Translated: CASYFNRTGEGNQPQHF.

This chain joins TRBV6-5 and TRBJ1-1, with 7 bases matching TRBD1. This CDR3 has 15 amino acids. V lost 2 bases to trimming and J lost 5 bases; unmatched junction nucleotides: 8. In germline, CDR1 is MNHEY, CDR2 SVGAGI. In DNA form, the CDR3 reads TGTGCCAGCAGTTACGACAGGGCAAAAAGGACTGAAGCTTTCTTT. Translated: CASSYDRAKRTEAFF.

V is TRBV25-1 and J is TRBJ1-2, with TRBD1 matching 10 bases. The germline V gene has CDR1 MGHDK and CDR2 SYGVNS. There are 14 residues in the CDR3. Trimming cost V 7 bases and J 4 bases; bases outside gene matches: 6. In DNA form, the CDR3 reads TGTGCCAGCAATACCGGGACAGGGGCCTATGGCTACACCTTC. Protein: CASNTGTGAYGYTF.